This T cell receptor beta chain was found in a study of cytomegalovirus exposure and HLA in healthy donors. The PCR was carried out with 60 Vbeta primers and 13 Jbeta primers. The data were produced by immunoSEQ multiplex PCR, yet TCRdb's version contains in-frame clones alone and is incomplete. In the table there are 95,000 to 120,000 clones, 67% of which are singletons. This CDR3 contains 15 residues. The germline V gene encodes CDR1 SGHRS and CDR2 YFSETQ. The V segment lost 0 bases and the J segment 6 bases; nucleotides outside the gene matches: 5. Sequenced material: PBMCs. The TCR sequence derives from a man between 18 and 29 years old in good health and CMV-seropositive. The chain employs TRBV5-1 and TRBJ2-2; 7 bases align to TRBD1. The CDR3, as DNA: TGCGCCAGCAGCTTGGCCGAGCAGGGGGCCGGGGAGCTGTTTTTT. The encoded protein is CASSLAEQGAGELFF.